The sequence of this T cell receptor (beta chain) was determined in a study of response to subunit inactivated influenza vaccine. Points from the study as a whole: Authors proposed each seasonal influenza vaccination draws in few new T cells.

One entry per CDR3 protein, called by TCRdb with MiXCR from the RT-PCR reads. This sample has fewer than 250,000 distinct CDR3 sequences; approximately 15% occur once, and the top ten carry roughly 26%. This clonotype was detected many times. The antigen remains undetermined. Trimming shortened V by 2 bases and J by 1 base, and 7 bases separated the two germline ends. CDR1 is SGHTA and CDR2 is FQGNSA in the germline V gene. There are 14 residues in the CDR3. Sequencing was performed on CD8+ T cells sorted from PBMCs, taken 4 to 6 days after vaccination. The rearrangement links TRBV7-2 to TRBJ2-3; no clear D. This receptor was identified in a man aged 50 or older who received an inactivated influenza vaccine. This CDR3 is CASSLRLGTDTQYF. CDR3 sequence (DNA): TGTGCCAGCAGCTTAAGACTGGGCACAGATACGCAGTATTTT. Filled out from reference TRBV7-2 and TRBJ2-3, the complete variable domain reads GAGVSQSPSNKVTEKGKDVELRCDPISGHTALYWYRQSLGQGLEFLIYFQGNSAPDKSGLPSDRFSAERTGGSVSTLTIQRTQQEDSAVYLCASSLRLGTDTQYFGPGTRLTVL.